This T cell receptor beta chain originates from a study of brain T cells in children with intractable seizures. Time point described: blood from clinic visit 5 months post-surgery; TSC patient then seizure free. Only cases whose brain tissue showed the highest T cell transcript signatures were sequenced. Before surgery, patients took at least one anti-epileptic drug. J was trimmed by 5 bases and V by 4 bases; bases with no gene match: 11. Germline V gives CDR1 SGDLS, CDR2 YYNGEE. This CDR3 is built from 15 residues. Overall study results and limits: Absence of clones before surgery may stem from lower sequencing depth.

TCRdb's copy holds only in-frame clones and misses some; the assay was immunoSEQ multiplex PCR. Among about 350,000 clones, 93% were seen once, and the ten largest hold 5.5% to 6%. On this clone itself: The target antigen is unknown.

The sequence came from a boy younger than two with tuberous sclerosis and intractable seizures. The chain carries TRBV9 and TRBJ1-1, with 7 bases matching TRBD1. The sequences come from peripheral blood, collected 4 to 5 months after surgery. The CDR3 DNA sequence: TGTGCCAGCAGCAAAGGGACAGTGATGAGGACTGAAGCTTTCTTT. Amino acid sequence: CASSKGTVMRTEAFF.